Listed below are T cell receptor beta chains from one sample, sequenced in a study of CD8 T cells in Susac syndrome. TCRdb itself ran the immunoSEQ multiplex PCR reads through MiXCR, one entry per CDR3 protein. Among 150,000 to 190,000 distinct CDR3 sequences listed, 95% to 96% were seen once. The material sequenced was CD8+ T cells from PBMCs. The receptor set was obtained from a human donor with multiple sclerosis. Both conserved end residues are part of each CDR3. A D gene is named only where the DNA matches it firmly. Size is omitted from some rows. Given values are once, few, many or a class for expanded clones.

J | D | size | V | CDR3 | DNA
TRBJ1-2 | . | . | TRBV29-1 | CSVEEYARRNGYTF | TGCAGCGTTGAGGAGTACGCGCGAAGGAATGGCTACACCTTC
TRBJ1-1 | . | . | TRBV29-1 | CSVEKGKAFF | TGCAGCGTTGAGAAGGGTAAAGCTTTCTTT
TRBJ1-6 | TRBD1 | . | TRBV19 | CASSWGQGGSPLHF | TGTGCCAGTAGCTGGGGACAGGGCGGATCACCCCTCCACTTT
TRBJ1-4 | TRBD1 | . | TRBV29-1 | CSVRTGMNEKLFF | TGCAGCGTGAGGACAGGGATGAATGAAAAACTGTTTTTT
TRBJ2-5 | . | . | TRBV7-3 | CASSSGDRQETQYF | TGTGCCAGCAGCTCTGGAGACCGACAAGAGACCCAGTACTTC
TRBJ1-2 | TRBD1 | . | TRBV9 | CASSVGSQGANYGYTF | TGTGCCAGCAGCGTAGGTTCCCAGGGGGCTAACTATGGCTACACCTTC
TRBJ1-6 | . | . | TRBV20-1 | CSARDRPKGHNSPLHF | TGCAGTGCTAGAGATCGTCCGAAAGGGCATAATTCACCCCTCCACTTT
TRBJ1-2 | . | . | TRBV6-5 | CASSAGRSIGYTF | TGTGCCAGCAGCGCCGGACGGTCGATCGGCTACACCTTC
TRBJ1-1 | . | . | TRBV15 | CATVSYRTTEAFF | TGTGCCACCGTGAGCTACCGGACCACTGAAGCTTTCTTT
TRBJ1-2 | . | . | TRBV3-1 | CASSQRNRGGYTF | TGTGCCAGCAGCCAACGCAACCGGGGTGGCTACACCTTC
TRBJ1-2 | . | . | TRBV7-8 | CASSPVVKGGYGYTF | TGTGCCAGCAGCCCGGTGGTCAAGGGTGGCTATGGCTACACCTTC
TRBJ2-3 | TRBD2 | . | TRBV30 | CAWSVGASGGTDTQYF | TGTGCCTGGAGTGTAGGGGCTAGCGGGGGCACAGATACGCAGTATTTT
TRBJ2-3 | . | . | TRBV29-1 | CSVEDRNRDSDTQYF | TGCAGCGTTGAAGATCGAAACAGGGATTCAGATACGCAGTATTTT
TRBJ2-3 | . | once | TRBV20-1 | CSARDRADVNTDTQYF | TGCAGTGCTAGAGATCGGGCGGACGTAAACACAGATACGCAGTATTTT
TRBJ2-1 | TRBD2 | . | TRBV19 | CASRQEAGGWNEQFF | TGTGCCAGCCGACAAGAAGCGGGGGGATGGAATGAGCAGTTCTTC
TRBJ1-1 | TRBD1 | . | TRBV7-2 | CASSSYRGSTEAFF | TGTGCCAGCAGCTCGTACAGGGGTAGCACTGAAGCTTTCTTT
TRBJ1-6 | . | . | TRBV14 | CASSQVGTPNNSPLHF | TGTGCCAGCAGCCAAGTCGGAACACCGAATAATTCACCCCTCCACTTT
TRBJ1-2 | TRBD1 | . | TRBV19 | CASRTGGGYGYTF | TGTGCCAGCAGGACAGGGGGCGGCTATGGCTACACCTTC
TRBJ1-1 | TRBD1 | . | TRBV7-8 | CASSPRTGKNTEAFF | TGTGCCAGCAGCCCTAGGACAGGGAAGAACACTGAAGCTTTCTTT
TRBJ1-2 | . | once | TRBV5-8 | CASRQTDGYTF | TGTGCCAGCAGGCAGACAGATGGCTACACCTTC
TRBJ2-3 | . | . | TRBV7-9 | CASSLGTLEGYF | TGTGCCAGCAGCCTCGGGACCCTCGAGGGGTATTTT
TRBJ1-5 | . | . | TRBV20-1 | CSARVSFMGGSQPQHF | TGCAGTGCTAGAGTCAGCTTCATGGGGGGCTCTCAGCCCCAGCATTTT
TRBJ2-1 | TRBD2 | . | TRBV20-1 | CSARGLEQFF | TGCAGTGCTAGGGGACTAGAGCAGTTCTTC
TRBJ1-5 | TRBD1 | . | TRBV6-1 | CASSDPTGVVSNQPQHF | TGTGCCAGCAGTGACCCCACAGGGGTGGTCAGCAATCAGCCCCAGCATTTT
TRBJ2-5 | TRBD1 | few | TRBV12-3/TRBV12-4 | CASSSGGEETQYF | TGTGCCAGCAGTTCAGGGGGCGAAGAGACCCAGTACTTC
TRBJ1-2 | . | . | TRBV20-1 | CSARLYLNYGYTF | TGCAGTGCTAGACTGTACCTTAACTATGGCTACACCTTC
TRBJ2-2 | . | . | TRBV6-2/TRBV6-3 | CASSYGQEELFF | TGTGCCAGCAGTTACGGACAAGAGGAGCTGTTTTTT
TRBJ2-5 | . | . | TRBV4-2 | CASSQVAVEKETQYF | TGTGCCAGCAGCCAAGTGGCGGTTGAGAAAGAGACCCAGTACTTC
TRBJ2-7 | TRBD1 | . | TRBV12-3/TRBV12-4 | CASGDRGHEQYF | TGTGCCAGCGGTGACAGGGGCCACGAGCAGTACTTC
TRBJ2-4 | . | . | TRBV7-9 | CASSLAARHGAKNIQYF | TGTGCCAGCAGCTTAGCGGCCAGGCACGGCGCCAAAAACATTCAGTACTTC
TRBJ1-5 | . | once | TRBV20-1 | CSTSMGYGGNQPQHF | TGCAGTACATCGATGGGTTATGGTGGCAATCAGCCCCAGCATTTT
TRBJ2-5 | . | . | TRBV23-1 | CASSQEGSQTQYF | TGCGCCAGCAGTCAGGAAGGGAGTCAGACCCAGTACTTC
TRBJ2-2 | . | few | TRBV30 | CAWGSPGTGELFF | TGTGCCTGGGGAAGCCCGGGAACCGGGGAGCTGTTTTTT
TRBJ1-5 | . | . | TRBV20-1 | CSARDADRSNQPQHF | TGCAGTGCTAGAGATGCGGACAGAAGCAATCAGCCCCAGCATTTT
TRBJ1-1 | . | . | TRBV27 | CASSYDVYTEAFF | TGTGCCAGCAGTTATGACGTATACACTGAAGCTTTCTTT
TRBJ1-1 | . | . | TRBV30 | CAWSPNIGTEAFF | TGTGCCTGGAGTCCCAATATCGGGACTGAAGCTTTCTTT
TRBJ1-2 | TRBD1 | . | TRBV6-5 | CASSSSTGGSGGYTF | TGTGCCAGCAGTTCGTCGACAGGGGGAAGCGGAGGCTACACCTTC
TRBJ2-1 | . | once | TRBV19 | CASSIDDGTLNEQFF | TGTGCCAGTAGTATAGACGATGGGACACTGAATGAGCAGTTCTTC
TRBJ2-3 | . | few | TRBV18 | CASSPRGATDTQYF | TGTGCCAGCTCACCACGGGGGGCCACAGATACGCAGTATTTT
TRBJ1-1 | TRBD1 | . | TRBV20-1 | CSASDRTNTEAFF | TGCAGTGCCTCGGACAGGACGAACACTGAAGCTTTCTTT
TRBJ2-1 | TRBD1 | . | TRBV5-1 | CASSSQGYVYNEQFF | TGCGCCAGCAGCTCACAGGGGTACGTGTACAATGAGCAGTTCTTC
TRBJ2-5 | . | . | TRBV24-1 | CATSQGRGETQYF | TGTGCCACCAGTCAGGGGAGAGGAGAGACCCAGTACTTC
TRBJ2-1 | . | once | TRBV6-1 | CASSESPSLNEQFF | TGTGCCAGCAGTGAGTCGCCTAGCCTCAATGAGCAGTTCTTC
TRBJ2-3 | TRBD1 | . | TRBV27 | CASSSLGDRGIDTQYF | TGTGCCAGCAGTTCCCTGGGGGACAGGGGGATAGATACGCAGTATTTT
TRBJ1-4 | . | once | TRBV4-2 | CASSRPTVATNEKLFF | TGTGCCAGCAGCCGACCGACAGTGGCAACTAATGAAAAACTGTTTTTT
TRBJ2-1 | TRBD2 | . | TRBV20-1 | CSARDLLAGWDEQFF | TGCAGTGCTAGAGATCTACTAGCGGGGTGGGATGAGCAGTTCTTC
TRBJ2-1 | . | . | TRBV3-1 | CAKWDSSYNEQFF | TGTGCCAAGTGGGATAGCTCCTACAATGAGCAGTTCTTC
TRBJ1-1 | . | few | TRBV30 | CALSGTMNTEAFF | TGTGCACTATCGGGAACCATGAACACTGAAGCTTTCTTT
TRBJ1-2 | TRBD1 | . | TRBV12-5 | CASGLAEQGFGYTF | TGTGCTAGTGGTTTGGCCGAACAGGGGTTTGGCTACACCTTC
TRBJ2-7 | . | once | TRBV20-1 | CSASGTSYEQYF | TGCAGTGCTAGCGGGACGTCCTACGAGCAGTACTTC
TRBJ1-2 | TRBD1 | once | TRBV7-9 | CASSGTGLYGYTF | TGTGCCAGCTCTGGGACAGGGTTGTATGGCTACACCTTC
TRBJ2-1 | . | . | TRBV9 | CASSVGDLSGNNEQFF | TGTGCCAGCAGCGTAGGTGATTTGTCGGGAAACAATGAGCAGTTCTTC
TRBJ1-1 | . | . | TRBV5-6 | CASSLSGTWNTEAFF | TGTGCCAGCAGCTTGTCCGGGACGTGGAACACTGAAGCTTTCTTT
TRBJ2-3 | . | . | TRBV12-3/TRBV12-4 | CASSQTDSASTDTQYF | TGTGCCAGCAGCCAAACGGACTCGGCGAGCACAGATACGCAGTATTTT
TRBJ2-3 | . | . | TRBV29-1 | CSQLSSSTDTQYF | TGCAGCCAGCTTAGCAGTAGCACAGATACGCAGTATTTT
TRBJ2-7 | . | . | TRBV7-6 | CASSLAGPTEQYF | TGTGCCAGCAGCTTAGCGGGCCCCACGGAGCAGTACTTC
TRBJ2-7 | TRBD1 | . | TRBV20-1 | CSARDGTGSTYEQYF | TGCAGTGCTAGAGATGGGACAGGGTCTACCTACGAGCAGTACTTC